This T cell receptor (beta chain) was sequenced in a study of T-cell reconstitution after alpha-beta-depleted transplantation in children. This clonotype was counted between two and nine times. It was with unique molecular identifiers that the TCRbeta library was prepared. TCRdb independently ran MiXCR on the PCR reads; one entry per CDR3 protein. The sample consists of approximately 400,000 distinct CDR3 sequences, roughly a tenth of them appearing once. This TCR derives from a human donor who donated a stem cell graft to a child with acute myeloid leukemia. The sequenced sample was PBMCs from the stem cell graft donor, obtained from the stem cell graft.

In nucleotides, the CDR3 is TGTGCCAGCAGCGTAGCACGGTATGGGACAGATACGCAGTATTTT. Its protein product is CASSVARYGTDTQYF. The chain combines TRBV9 with TRBJ2-3; D gene uncertain. CDR3 length equals 15 residues. CDR1 and CDR2 from the germline V gene are SGDLS and YYNGEE. V was pared by 0 bases and J by 3 bases, with 11 bases between.